A single sample is the source of the 19 T cell receptor beta chains below, sequenced in a study of blood T cell repertoires in COVID-19. The method was immunoSEQ multiplex PCR; TCRdb's version includes in-frame clones alone and lacks a portion of them. Of approximately 70,000 clones in the sample, more than 75% are singletons; the top ten hold 9.5% to 13%. Material: peripheral blood. Receptors were obtained from a man between 65 and 79 years old with active or convalescent COVID-19.

The chain has TRBV2 and TRBJ1-4, with 7 nucleotides matching TRBD1. Germline CDR1 and CDR2: SNHLY and FYNNEI. The V and J ends lost 8 bases and 4 bases, in that order; junction bases with no gene match: 10. The CDR3 loop spans 15 amino acids. The CDR3 sequence is CASYRRGQNNEKLFF. The DNA of the CDR3 is TGTGCCAGCTATCGAAGGGGACAGAATAATGAAAAACTGTTTTTT.

This chain uses TRBV7-2 with TRBJ2-2, with 7 nucleotides matching TRBD2. CDR1 and CDR2 (germline): SGHTA, FQGNSA. The CDR3 has 14 residues. V lost 11 bases, J lost 5 bases, and 11 bases stayed unmatched. CDR3 nucleotides: TGTGCCGGAACGGCGGGAGTACTGACCGGGGAGCTGTTTTTT. It yields the protein CAGTAGVLTGELFF.

V gene TRBV5-4 combines with J gene TRBJ2-1; 12 bases agree with TRBD2. Looked up from germline, CDR1 is SGHNT and CDR2 is YYREEE (reference sequence). The CDR3 covers 17 residues. V trimming: 1 base; J trimming: 5 bases; junction bases outside the gene matches: 7. CDR3 in amino acids: CASSLTTTSGGHNEQFF. The CDR3 nucleotides are TGTGCCAGCAGCTTGACTACGACTAGCGGGGGCCACAATGAGCAGTTCTTC.

The chain combines TRBV30 with TRBJ1-6, with TRBD1 identical over 7 bases. J gave up 10 bases and V 2 bases, and 8 bases lay outside the gene matches. Germline CDR1 reads GTSNPN; CDR2 reads SVGIG (reference sequence). The CDR3 is made up of 14 amino acids. The CDR3 loop reads CAWSLGQRGSPLHF. CDR3 bases: TGTGCCTGGAGTCTGGGACAGAGGGGCTCACCCCTCCACTTT.

This clone showed up just a few times. The genes are TRBV7-2 and TRBJ1-1, with D tentatively TRBD1 (6 bases). Trimming shortened V by 0 bases and J by 1 base, and 9 bases separated the two germline ends. The length of the CDR3 is 15 residues. Germline V gene sequence: CDR1 SGHTA, CDR2 FQGNSA. The DNA for the CDR3 is TGTGCCAGCAGCTTAGCGAGAGGGGGGAACACTGAAGCTTTCTTT. This codes for CASSLARGGNTEAFF.

The gene calls are TRBV18 and TRBJ2-3; tentative D call: TRBD2 (5 bases). This CDR3 contains 17 residues. The V gene's germline CDR1 is KGHSH and CDR2 LQKENI. Trimming stripped 0 bases from V and 0 bases from J, with 13 bases between. CDR3 coding DNA: TGTGCCAGCTCACCACCGTTAGGAGGCGGAAGCACAGATACGCAGTATTTT. Protein sequence: CASSPPLGGGSTDTQYF.

The chain combines TRBV10-1 with TRBJ1-1; maybe TRBD1 (6 bases). The CDR3 runs 14 residues. V was trimmed by 3 bases and J by 5 bases, leaving 13 bases between them. Germline loops: CDR1 WNHNN, CDR2 SYGVQD (reference sequence). The CDR3 nucleotides are TGCGCCAGCAGTGAATCTTTCAGGGGTACTGAAGCTTTCTTT. Protein sequence: CASSESFRGTEAFF.

The chain joins TRBV19 to TRBJ2-7; TRBD2 matches 12 bases. J gave up 5 bases and V 8 bases, and 7 bases lay outside the gene matches. The V gene's germline CDR1 is LNHDA and CDR2 SQIVND (reference sequence). This CDR3 region has 14 residues. CDR3 sequence (DNA): TGTGCCAGTTCTAGCGGGAGGGCCACCAACGAGCAGTACTTC. Protein product: CASSSGRATNEQYF.

The V gene is TRBV4-1, the J gene TRBJ2-1, with D perhaps TRBD2 (5 bases). The germline CDR1 and CDR2 sequences are MGHRA and YSYEKL. This CDR3 has 14 amino acids. The V end lost 4 bases, the J end lost 6 bases, and 13 bases lay between the germline ends. CDR3 amino acids: CASSLRDGSNEQFF. The CDR3 DNA is TGCGCCAGCAGCCTACGGGATGGGTCCAATGAGCAGTTCTTC.

The chain combines TRBV6-6 with TRBJ1-5; the D is unclear. This CDR3 region has 13 residues. The V end lost 0 bases, the J end lost 7 bases, and 7 bases lay between the germline ends. Looked up from germline, CDR1 is MNHNY and CDR2 is SVGAGI (reference sequence). CDR3 sequence (DNA): TGTGCCAGCAGTTACTCGGAGGACCAGCCCCAGCATTTT. As protein: CASSYSEDQPQHF.

This sequence joins TRBV6-4 and TRBJ2-7; D unclear. The CDR3 covers 15 residues. Germline loops: CDR1 MRHNA, CDR2 SNTAGT. Trimming shortened V by 2 bases and J by 6 bases, and 17 bases separated the two germline ends. CDR3 in amino acids: CASSDGGSKISEQYF. The DNA for the CDR3 is TGTGCCAGCAGTGACGGCGGCAGTAAGATCTCCGAGCAGTACTTC.

The chain couples TRBV5-1 to TRBJ1-1, with 7 nucleotides matching TRBD1. J lost 7 bases, V lost 10 bases, and 13 bases had no gene match. In germline, CDR1 is SGHRS, CDR2 YFSETQ. This CDR3 contains 13 residues. The CDR3 bases are TGCGCCGACAAAACAGGGGCCAAGGATGAAGCTTTCTTT. The encoded protein is CADKTGAKDEAFF.

V usage is TRBV10-1 and J usage is TRBJ1-1; 8 bases fit TRBD1. This CDR3 spans 17 amino acids. The V segment lost 0 bases and the J segment 0 bases; nucleotides outside the gene matches: 6. Germline V lookup: CDR1 WNHNN, CDR2 SYGVQD (reference sequence). The CDR3: CASSESTGADMNTEAFF. The CDR3 bases are TGCGCCAGCAGTGAGTCGACAGGGGCCGATATGAACACTGAAGCTTTCTTT.

The CDR3 DNA is TGTGCCAGCAGTTGGGACAGGACACGAGAAAAACTGTTTTTT. Its translation is CASSWDRTREKLFF. This chain joins TRBV7-9 and TRBJ1-4; 8 positions match TRBD1. This CDR3 contains 14 residues. CDR1 SEHNR and CDR2 FQNEAQ come from the germline V gene (reference sequence). J gave up 8 bases and V 6 bases, and 8 bases lay outside the gene matches.

The chain links TRBV6-5 to TRBJ2-1; 8 nucleotides agree with TRBD2. This CDR3 is 15 amino acids long. V trimming: 5 bases; J trimming: 6 bases; junction bases outside the gene matches: 9. In germline, CDR1 is MNHEY, CDR2 SVGAGI. The CDR3 loop reads CASSPTGLGSNEQFF. CDR3 sequence (DNA): TGTGCCAGCAGTCCCACGGGACTAGGAAGCAATGAGCAGTTCTTC.

The CDR3 DNA reads TGTGCCACCAGCAGAGATTCCGGCAAACTGAACCCAGGTTATGGCTACACCTTC. This sequence encodes CATSRDSGKLNPGYGYTF. The J gene is TRBJ1-2, the V gene TRBV15; D gene ambiguous. Germline loops: CDR1 LNHNV, CDR2 YYDKDF (reference sequence). This CDR3 has 18 residues. V lost 0 bases, J lost 5 bases, and 22 bases lay in between.

CDR3 region: CASTAGQGYNQPQHF. As DNA, the CDR3 is TGTGCCAGCACCGCGGGACAGGGCTACAATCAGCCCCAGCATTTT. V is TRBV27 and J is TRBJ1-5; 9 nucleotides align to TRBD1. The V gene end was trimmed by 7 bases and the J gene end by 3 bases; junction bases not matched to a gene: 7. Germline assignment: CDR1 MNHEY and CDR2 SMNVEV (reference sequence). This CDR3 has 15 residues.

The chain links TRBV3-1 (or the pseudogene TRBV3-2) to TRBJ1-2; no clear D. The CDR3 is 12 residues long. Germline CDR1 LGHDT, CDR2 YNNKEL (reference sequence). V was clipped by 1 base and J by 6 bases, with 6 bases between them. CDR3: CASSQGVDGYTF. The CDR3 region has the DNA TGTGCCAGCAGCCAAGGAGTAGATGGCTACACCTTC.

This clone was observed a single time. The rearrangement joins TRBV6-5 to TRBJ2-2; TRBD2 matches 14 bases. CDR3 length: 15 residues. V was pared by 6 bases and J by 6 bases, with 3 bases of the junction left unmatched. CDR1 and CDR2 from the germline V gene are MNHEY and SVGAGI. The CDR3 region is CASRGLAGAAGELFF. The CDR3 region has the DNA TGTGCCAGCAGGGGACTAGCGGGAGCCGCCGGGGAGCTGTTTTTT.